One and the same sample provided the 28 T cell receptor beta chains below, sequenced in a study of CD4 T cells in relation to SARS-CoV-2 and coronaviruses. Sequencing used immunoSEQ multiplex PCR; TCRdb keeps in-frame clones, though not all of them. The sample shows about 19,000 clones, 70% to 85% of them seen only once. CD4+ T cells from unexposed donors were obtained before the COVID-19 pandemic (2011-2018). The cells were cultured for under twelve days before CD4+ T cells were isolated. Which antigens these TCRs recognize remains unknown. Sequencing used CD4+ T cells from PBMCs, cultured in vitro. These receptors were obtained from a human donor in good health.

This clone was found a few times. This sequence joins TRBV2 and TRBJ2-7, with 8 bases that match TRBD2. The CDR3 spans 12 residues. Losses at the gene ends were 6 bases for V and 3 bases for J; bases not matched to a gene: 1. Germline V gives CDR1 SNHLY, CDR2 FYNNEI. The CDR3 DNA is TGTGCCAGCAGAAGCGGGGGCTACGAGCAGTACTTC. Translated, it gives CASRSGGYEQYF.

The chain recombines TRBV5-1 with TRBJ2-2; no clear D gene. CDR3 length: 15 residues. Trimming removed 0 bases from V and 0 bases from J, with 6 bases in between. The germline V gene encodes CDR1 SGHRS and CDR2 YFSETQ. CDR3 region: CASSLDIANTGELFF. DNA for the CDR3: TGCGCCAGCAGCTTGGATATCGCGAACACCGGGGAGCTGTTTTTT.

The chain links TRBV5-4 to TRBJ2-7; no clear D gene. This CDR3 is 15 amino acids long. The V gene's germline CDR1 is SGHNT and CDR2 YYREEE (reference sequence). V was shortened by 0 bases and J by 2 bases, with 12 bases between the two germline ends. The chain's CDR3 is CASSLAPGHTYEQYF. The CDR3 DNA reads as TGTGCCAGCAGCTTGGCTCCGGGCCATACCTACGAGCAGTACTTC.

The V and J genes are TRBV4-2 and TRBJ2-7; 9 nucleotides line up with TRBD1. The CDR3 length is 17 residues. Germline V gene lookup returns CDR1 LGHNA and CDR2 YNFKEQ. The V and J ends lost 0 bases and 0 bases, in that order; junction bases with no gene match: 6. The CDR3 loop is CASSQDPTGGGSYEQYF. The CDR3 DNA sequence: TGTGCCAGCAGCCAAGATCCCACAGGGGGCGGCTCCTACGAGCAGTACTTC.

The chain recombines TRBV3-1 (or the pseudogene TRBV3-2) with TRBJ2-3, with 11 positions matching TRBD2. The CDR3 consists of 15 residues. The junction had 8 bases not matched to a gene; V was cut back by 1 base and J by 11 bases. Germline CDR1 is LGHDT and CDR2 is YNNKEL (reference sequence). The CDR3 DNA is TGTGCCAGCAGCCAAGTTACTAGCGGGGGTCCCGGGCAGTATTTT. It codes for CASSQVTSGGPGQYF.

The J gene is TRBJ2-1, the V gene TRBV11-2; D is ambiguous. CDR3 size: 13 residues. Trimming pared 5 bases from V and 11 bases from J, leaving 16 bases between. Looked up from germline, CDR1 is SGHAT and CDR2 is FQNNGV. The CDR3 DNA sequence: TGTGCCAGCAGCAAGTATACTCGAGCTCAGCAGTTCTTC. It codes for CASSKYTRAQQFF.

V gene TRBV18 combines with J gene TRBJ2-3; 8 bases map to TRBD1. The CDR3 has 15 amino acids. Germline CDR1 and CDR2: KGHSH and LQKENI. The V gene end was trimmed by 3 bases and the J gene end by 3 bases; junction bases not matched to a gene: 5. The CDR3 nucleotides are TGTGCCAGCTCACCCCAGGGGGCATGGACAGATACGCAGTATTTT. It is translated as CASSPQGAWTDTQYF.

The V gene is TRBV5-1, the J gene TRBJ1-1; D might be TRBD1 (6 bases). Trimming stripped 4 bases from V and 2 bases from J, with 18 bases between. This CDR3 comprises 16 residues. Germline CDR1 SGHRS, CDR2 YFSETQ. In DNA, the CDR3 is TGCGCCAGCAGCAGAGGGGGGGGACAAGAAAACACTGAAGCTTTCTTT. It codes for CASSRGGGQENTEAFF.

The chain uses TRBV6-5 and TRBJ1-2; 9 nucleotides match TRBD1. The CDR3 totals 11 residues. Germline CDR1 reads MNHEY; CDR2 reads SVGAGI. Losses at the gene ends were 5 bases for V and 9 bases for J; bases not matched to a gene: 1. The CDR3: CASSTGGSYTF. DNA of the CDR3: TGTGCCAGCAGTACAGGGGGCAGCTACACCTTC.

In this sample, this clone turned up once. The gene calls are TRBV4-3 and TRBJ1-2; D is ambiguous. V lost 0 bases to trimming and J lost 4 bases, with 9 bases between them. The CDR3 length is 14 residues. CDR1 and CDR2 (germline): LGHNA, YSLEER. The CDR3 DNA sequence: TGCGCCAGCAGCCAAGATATGGCAGGCTATGGCTACACCTTC. It codes for CASSQDMAGYGYTF.

This rearrangement joins TRBV4-2 to TRBJ2-7, with a weak D call TRBD2 (7 bases). This CDR3 region has 18 residues. The V end lost 0 bases, the J end lost 5 bases, and 23 bases lay between the germline ends. Germline assignment: CDR1 LGHNA and CDR2 YNFKEQ. This CDR3 reads CASSQDPHYSGGLDEQYF. CDR3 DNA sequence: TGTGCCAGCAGCCAAGACCCTCATTACTCGGGGGGCCTCGACGAGCAGTACTTC.

J is TRBJ2-3 and V is TRBV6-2 or TRBV6-3; possible D gene TRBD2, 6 bases. Trimming removed 6 bases from V and 8 bases from J, with 9 bases in between. CDR3 size: 11 residues. Germline CDR1 and CDR2: MNHEY and SVGEGT. The CDR3: CASSLGGTQYF. CDR3 nucleotides: TGTGCCAGCAGCCTCGGGGGTACGCAGTATTTT.

The CDR3 nucleotides read TGTGCCAGCAGCGTACGGGGGCCTGGGGCCAACGTCCTGACTTTC. It specifies CASSVRGPGANVLTF. The J gene is TRBJ2-6, the V gene TRBV9, with D tentatively TRBD1 or TRBD2 (6 bases each). V dropped 1 base and J dropped 2 bases, with 7 bases sitting between them. CDR1 and CDR2 from the germline V gene are SGDLS and YYNGEE. This CDR3 is 15 amino acids long.

The rearrangement joins TRBV5-5 to TRBJ2-7, with TRBD2 matching over 7 bases. The trim removed 0 bases at V and 4 bases at J, leaving 4 bases unmatched. CDR3 size: 14 residues. Germline values: CDR1 SGHKS, CDR2 YYEKEE (reference sequence). CDR3 amino acids: CASSLAGTTYEQYF. The CDR3 DNA is TGTGCCAGCAGCTTGGCAGGGACTACTTACGAGCAGTACTTC.

The chain joins TRBV7-2 to TRBJ2-1; TRBD1 matches at 11 bases. This CDR3 has 17 amino acids. Per the germline V gene, CDR1 is SGHTA and CDR2 is FQGNSA. After removal of 0 bases from V and 5 bases from J, the junction contained 6 bases not matched to a gene. The CDR3 DNA follows: TGTGCCAGCAGCTTAGCAGCGGGACAGGGGGTGCACAATGAGCAGTTCTTC. It encodes CASSLAAGQGVHNEQFF.

In its sample, this clone was seen a few times. The V gene is TRBV5-6, the J gene TRBJ2-7; 10 bases are a match to TRBD1. The J segment lost 6 bases and the V segment lost 5 bases, leaving 11 bases of the junction unmatched. The CDR3 is 15 amino acids. Germline CDR1 SGHDT, CDR2 YYEEEE. The CDR3 reads CASRRDRGVFSEQYF. In DNA form, the CDR3 reads TGTGCCAGCAGGCGGGACAGGGGAGTTTTCTCCGAGCAGTACTTC.

This chain connects TRBV7-3 to TRBJ2-1, with 13 bases that match TRBD2. The CDR3 loop spans 15 amino acids. J lost 10 bases, V lost 4 bases, and 7 bases had no gene match. Germline CDR1 SGHTA, CDR2 FQGTGA. This CDR3 reads CASSSTSGRALEQFF. The CDR3, as DNA: TGTGCCAGCAGCTCCACTAGCGGGAGGGCCTTGGAGCAGTTCTTC.

The gene calls are TRBV14 and TRBJ2-7, with 7 nucleotides matching TRBD2. This CDR3 spans 15 amino acids. V shed 2 bases, J shed 6 bases, and the junction held 10 bases outside the gene matches. Germline V gives CDR1 SGHDN, CDR2 FVKESK. The CDR3 here is CASSQLDLGGPEQYF. The CDR3 nucleotides read TGTGCCAGCAGCCAACTGGATTTGGGAGGGCCCGAGCAGTACTTC. Supplemented by reference TRBV14 and TRBJ2-7, the full variable domain reads EAGVTQFPSHSVIEKGQTVTLRCDPISGHDNLYWYRRVMGKEIKFLLHFVKESKQDESGMPNNRFLAERTGGTYSTLKVQPAELEDSGVYFCASSQLDLGGPEQYFGPGTRLTVT.

The J gene is TRBJ1-1, the V gene TRBV7-9; D is perhaps TRBD1 (5 bases). There are 13 residues in the CDR3. Germline V gene data show CDR1 as SEHNR and CDR2 as FQNEAQ (reference sequence). The V gene lost 5 bases and the J gene lost 7 bases, with 14 bases spanning the gap. The CDR3 DNA reads as TGTGCCAGCAGCCCTTACGGGGGAGGTGAAGCTTTCTTT. Translating it yields CASSPYGGGEAFF.

CDR3 sequence: CASRTDQSYEQYF. The CDR3 nucleotides are TGTGCCAGCAGGACAGACCAAAGCTACGAGCAGTACTTC. The chain uses TRBV2 and TRBJ2-7; a possible D gene is TRBD1 (5 bases). Germline CDR1 and CDR2: SNHLY and FYNNEI. The CDR3 is 13 amino acids. Trimming took 6 bases from V and 3 from J, leaving 12 bases between them.

J is TRBJ1-1 and V is TRBV18; D gene unclear. Trimming stripped 3 bases from V and 0 bases from J, with 17 bases between. CDR3 length: 17 amino acids. The germline gives CDR1 KGHSH, CDR2 LQKENI. The DNA of the CDR3 is TGTGCCAGCTCACCGAGGCAGGAACTAGATATGAACACTGAAGCTTTCTTT. It specifies CASSPRQELDMNTEAFF. Full variable domain (rest looked up from reference TRBV18 and TRBJ1-1): NAGVMQNPRHLVRRRGQEARLRCSPMKGHSHVYWYRQLPEEGLKFMVYLQKENIIDESGMPKERFSAEFPKEGPSILRIQQVVRGDSAAYFCASSPRQELDMNTEAFFGQGTRLTVV.

This rearrangement joins TRBV27 to TRBJ2-1, with 10 bases aligning to TRBD2. The length of the CDR3 is 17 residues. Germline trimming cut 0 bases from V and 3 bases from J; bases unmatched to any gene: 5. Germline CDR1 and CDR2: MNHEY and SMNVEV (reference sequence). Here the CDR3 DNA reads TGTGCCAGCAGTTTATCGGGTAGCGGGAGGTTCTACAATGAGCAGTTCTTC. Encoded protein: CASSLSGSGRFYNEQFF.

The rearrangement links TRBV7-9 to TRBJ1-4; D perhaps matches TRBD1 (5 bases). CDR1 is SEHNR, CDR2 FQNEAQ, per germline (reference sequence). CDR3 size: 14 residues. V was trimmed by 3 bases and J by 14 bases, leaving 19 bases between them. CDR3 amino acids: CASSFDGPGRYLFF. The CDR3 nucleotides read TGTGCCAGCAGCTTCGACGGACCGGGGCGATACCTGTTTTTT.

The V gene is TRBV10-3, the J gene TRBJ1-5; D is uncertain. The CDR3 is 15 residues long. Trimming took off 3 bases at V and 0 bases at J, with 9 bases between the two ends. CDR1 is ENHRY and CDR2 is SYGVKD in the germline V gene. This chain's CDR3 is CAISETIYSNQPQHF. The CDR3 DNA sequence: TGTGCCATCAGTGAAACGATTTATAGCAATCAGCCCCAGCATTTT.

The chain recombines TRBV6-2 or TRBV6-3 with TRBJ2-2; perhaps D is TRBD1 or TRBD2 (5 bases each). The germline V gene has CDR1 MNHEY and CDR2 SVGEGT. The CDR3 extends over 13 amino acids. Trimming shortened V by 4 bases and J by 8 bases, and 11 bases separated the two germline ends. For the CDR3, the DNA is TGTGCCAGCAGTTCCCCGGGGCGAGGGGAGCTGTTTTTT. Its protein product is CASSSPGRGELFF.

This sequence joins TRBV7-2 and TRBJ1-5; 7 positions agree with TRBD1. The CDR3 consists of 15 residues. The junction had 4 bases not matched to a gene; V was cut back by 5 bases and J by 0 bases. In germline, CDR1 is SGHTA, CDR2 FQGNSA. Written as DNA, the CDR3 is TGTGCCAGCAGCCAGGGACAGAATAGCAATCAGCCCCAGCATTTT. Protein: CASSQGQNSNQPQHF. Full variable domain (missing parts from reference TRBV7-2 and TRBJ1-5): GAGVSQSPSNKVTEKGKDVELRCDPISGHTALYWYRQSLGQGLEFLIYFQGNSAPDKSGLPSDRFSAERTGGSVSTLTIQRTQQEDSAVYLCASSQGQNSNQPQHFGDGTRLSIL.

The V gene is TRBV18, the J gene TRBJ1-3; TRBD1 aligns across 9 bases. This CDR3 is 17 amino acids long. After removal of 6 bases from V and 3 bases from J, the junction contained 12 bases not matched to a gene. Germline values: CDR1 KGHSH, CDR2 LQKENI. In nucleotides, the CDR3 is TGTGCCAGCTCCGACACAACACCGGGACAGGGTGGAAACACCATATATTTT. Its translation: CASSDTTPGQGGNTIYF.

The chain couples TRBV4-1 to TRBJ2-7, with 10 positions matching TRBD1. This CDR3 is built from 14 residues. Germline V gene lookup returns CDR1 MGHRA and CDR2 YSYEKL. J lost 3 bases, V lost 1 base, and 0 bases had no gene match. The CDR3 DNA follows: TGCGCCAGCAGCCAAGGGGACAGGGGCTACGAGCAGTACTTC. Its translation is CASSQGDRGYEQYF.